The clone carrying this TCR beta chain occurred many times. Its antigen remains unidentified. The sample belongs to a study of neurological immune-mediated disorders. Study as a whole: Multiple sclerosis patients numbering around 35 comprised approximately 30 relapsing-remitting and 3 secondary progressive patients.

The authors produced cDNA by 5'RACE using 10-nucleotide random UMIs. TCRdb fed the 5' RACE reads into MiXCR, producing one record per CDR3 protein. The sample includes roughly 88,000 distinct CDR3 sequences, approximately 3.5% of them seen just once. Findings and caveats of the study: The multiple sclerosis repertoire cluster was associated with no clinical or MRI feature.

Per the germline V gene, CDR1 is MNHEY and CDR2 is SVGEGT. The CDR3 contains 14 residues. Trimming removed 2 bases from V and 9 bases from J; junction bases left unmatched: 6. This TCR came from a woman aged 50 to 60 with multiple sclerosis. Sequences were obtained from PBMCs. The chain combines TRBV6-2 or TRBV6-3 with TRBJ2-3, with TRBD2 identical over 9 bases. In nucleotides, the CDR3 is TGTGCCAGCAGTTACGAAGTCGCGGGAGGGACGCAGTATTTT. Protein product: CASSYEVAGGTQYF.